The entry that follows covers one T cell receptor beta chain sequence. Its antigen is still unknown. Each donor was nominally healthy when sampled (though unrecorded immune exposures were likely). PCR used 60 Vbeta primers and 13 Jbeta primers. TCRdb's table, derived via immunoSEQ multiplex PCR, lists solely in-frame clones and lacks some. The repertoire holds 76,000 or so clones, with around 72% as singletons. Per the germline V gene, CDR1 is SGHRS and CDR2 is YFSETQ. This CDR3 has 15 residues. Trimming took 4 bases from V and 2 from J, leaving 15 bases between them. The entry originates in a study of cytomegalovirus exposure and HLA in healthy donors. Findings and limits, study-wide: When analyzed later, the rates of TCR association showed variation by HLA locus, with DRB1 the most and HLA-C the fewest. The authors later found most CMV-associated TCR beta chains appeared HLA-restricted.

The rearrangement joins TRBV5-1 to TRBJ1-2; TRBD1 is a possible D gene (6 bases). The specimen sequenced was PBMCs. This receptor was identified in a woman aged 40 to 55 in good health and CMV-seropositive. The CDR3 DNA is TGCGCCAGCAGCGGGGGTCAGGGGTTGAACTATGGCTACACCTTC. Translated: CASSGGQGLNYGYTF.